Sequencing of this T cell receptor beta chain was carried out in a study of CD8 T cells in ankylosing spondylitis. General study points: In synovial fluid and blood from reactive arthritis, some motif variants were previously reported.

About this clonotype: The antigen is undetermined.

TCRdb reprocessed the 5' RACE reads with MiXCR, giving one entry per CDR3 protein. The sample has 200,000 to 300,000 distinct CDR3 sequences, roughly a quarter seen once. The specimen was blood, either unsorted or a sorted T cell fraction (not recorded which). The receptor's source is a male donor with ankylosing spondylitis or in good health (not recorded which).

CDR3 coding DNA: TGCGCCAGCAGCTTGGGGGAGCCCTCTTCCTACAATGAGCAGTTCTTC. Its protein is CASSLGEPSSYNEQFF. The V and J genes are TRBV5-1 and TRBJ2-1; a possible D gene is TRBD2 (5 bases). V lost 0 bases, J lost 1 base, and 11 bases lay in between. The CDR3 spans 16 residues. Germline V gene lookup returns CDR1 SGHRS and CDR2 YFSETQ.